The clone carrying this T cell receptor beta chain turned up a few times. The antigen is unknown. V lost 7 bases to trimming and J lost 4 bases, with 10 bases between them. Germline CDR1 is MNHNS and CDR2 is SASEGT. This CDR3 comprises 12 residues. Among the patients, none had received any treatment before thyroid surgery. This record belongs to a study of metastatic and nonmetastatic thyroid tumors. Study context: Malignant and benign thyroid patients had repertoires compared in peripheral blood and tumor or nodule tissue. Study results and caveats: A significant increase in TCR beta diversity was reportedly seen in malignant thyroid tumors relative to benign nodules, in blood and tumor.

As processed by the authors: A papillary thyroid cancer distant-metastasis classifier was built from CDR3 differences across clinicopathological groups. MiXCR re-clonotyped the PCR reads for TCRdb. None of the V and J calls come from the authors' own analysis; TCRdb made them. Of about 13,000 clones listed, approximately 27% are singletons. Sequencing was done on a sample of tumor tissue. The source is a female donor with papillary thyroid cancer or a benign thyroid nodule (not recorded which). Some clones in this sample may be carry-over from other donors' samples. The chain is built from TRBV6-1 and TRBJ1-1, with no clear D. As DNA, the CDR3 is TGTGCCAGCATGGAAGTGTGCACTGAAGCTTTCTTT. Its translation is CASMEVCTEAFF.